This TCR beta chain was retrieved from a study of blood T cell repertoires in COVID-19. Clones were sequenced by immunoSEQ multiplex PCR, and TCRdb holds only the in-frame ones, with some missing. The sample has roughly 150,000 clones; 70% to 90% are singletons. J was trimmed by 2 bases and V by 5 bases; bases with no gene match: 4. This CDR3 has 15 amino acids. Germline V lookup: CDR1 SEHNR, CDR2 FQNEAQ (reference sequence). Seattle cases were enrolled at active infection and followed longitudinally. The source is a woman between 45 and 65 years old with COVID-19, enrolled during active disease. Material: peripheral blood. The V and J genes are TRBV7-9 and TRBJ2-2; TRBD1 agrees at 8 bases. CDR3 nucleotide sequence: TGTGCCAGCAGCCGACAGGGGATTAACACCGGGGAGCTGTTTTTT. Protein product: CASSRQGINTGELFF. Filled out from reference TRBV7-9 and TRBJ2-2, the complete variable domain reads DTGVSQNPRHKITKRGQNVTFRCDPISEHNRLYWYRQTLGQGPEFLTYFQNEAQLEKSRLLSDRFSAERPKGSFSTLEIQRTEQGDSAMYLCASSRQGINTGELFFGEGSRLTVL.